This record covers a single T cell receptor beta chain. Its antigen is currently unknown. The data were taken from a study of T cell responses to AZD1222 COVID-19 vaccine. Findings of the study overall: Mostly white British, mostly female donors; authors suggested clonal diversity may be underestimated. None of the repertoires were sampled until the peak T cell response had passed.

The assay was immunoSEQ multiplex PCR, and TCRdb's table has in-frame clones only and misses some. The sample lists 250,000 to 300,000 clones; approximately 94% were seen once. CDR1 and CDR2 from the germline V gene are SGHKS and YYEKEE (reference sequence). CDR3 length equals 11 residues. Trimming removed 4 bases at V and 8 bases at J, with 9 bases between. The specimen comprised peripheral blood, sampled 28 days after the second AZD1222 dose. This clonotype was obtained from an adult who received the AZD1222 COVID-19 vaccine. This chain joins TRBV5-5 and TRBJ1-2; D gene ambiguous. CDR3 residues: CASSPDRGYTF. The CDR3 DNA sequence: TGTGCCAGCAGCCCGGACCGAGGCTACACCTTC.